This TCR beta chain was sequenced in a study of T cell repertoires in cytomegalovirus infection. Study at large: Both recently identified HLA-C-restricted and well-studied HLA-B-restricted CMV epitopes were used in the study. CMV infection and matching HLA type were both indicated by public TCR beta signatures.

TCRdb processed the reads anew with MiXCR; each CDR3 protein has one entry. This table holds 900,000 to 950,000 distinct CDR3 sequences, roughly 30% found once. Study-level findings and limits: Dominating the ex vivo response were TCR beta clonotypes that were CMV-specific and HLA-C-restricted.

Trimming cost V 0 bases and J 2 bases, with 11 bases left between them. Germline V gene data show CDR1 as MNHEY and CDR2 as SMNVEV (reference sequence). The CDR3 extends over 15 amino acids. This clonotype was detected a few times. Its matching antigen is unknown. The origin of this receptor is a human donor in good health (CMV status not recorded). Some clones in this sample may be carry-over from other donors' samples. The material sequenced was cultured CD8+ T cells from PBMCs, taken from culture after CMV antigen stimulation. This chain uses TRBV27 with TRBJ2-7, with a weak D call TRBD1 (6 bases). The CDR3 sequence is CASSLSAGVPYEQYF. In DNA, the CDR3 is TGTGCCAGCAGTTTATCGGCAGGGGTCCCCTACGAGCAGTACTTC.